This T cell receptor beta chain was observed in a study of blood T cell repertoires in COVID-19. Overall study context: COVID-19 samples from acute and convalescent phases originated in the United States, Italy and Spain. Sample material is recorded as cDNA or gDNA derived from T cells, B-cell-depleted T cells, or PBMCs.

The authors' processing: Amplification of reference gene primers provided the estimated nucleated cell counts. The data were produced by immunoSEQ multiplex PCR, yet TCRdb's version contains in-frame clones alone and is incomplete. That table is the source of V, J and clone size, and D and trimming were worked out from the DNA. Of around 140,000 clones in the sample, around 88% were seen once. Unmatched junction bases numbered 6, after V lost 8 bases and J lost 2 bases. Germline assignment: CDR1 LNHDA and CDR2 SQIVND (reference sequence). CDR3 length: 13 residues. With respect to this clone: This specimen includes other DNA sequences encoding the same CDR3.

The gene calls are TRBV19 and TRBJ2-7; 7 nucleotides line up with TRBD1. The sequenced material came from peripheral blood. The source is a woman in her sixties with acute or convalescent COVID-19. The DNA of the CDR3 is TGTGCCAGTCGTAGACAGGGAACCTACGAGCAGTACTTC. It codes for CASRRQGTYEQYF. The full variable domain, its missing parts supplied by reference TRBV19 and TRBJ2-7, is DGGITQSPKYLFRKEGQNVTLSCEQNLNHDAMYWYRQDPGQGLRLIYYSQIVNDFQKGDIAEGYSVSREKKESFPLTVTSAQKNPTAFYLCASRRQGTYEQYFGPGTRLTVT.